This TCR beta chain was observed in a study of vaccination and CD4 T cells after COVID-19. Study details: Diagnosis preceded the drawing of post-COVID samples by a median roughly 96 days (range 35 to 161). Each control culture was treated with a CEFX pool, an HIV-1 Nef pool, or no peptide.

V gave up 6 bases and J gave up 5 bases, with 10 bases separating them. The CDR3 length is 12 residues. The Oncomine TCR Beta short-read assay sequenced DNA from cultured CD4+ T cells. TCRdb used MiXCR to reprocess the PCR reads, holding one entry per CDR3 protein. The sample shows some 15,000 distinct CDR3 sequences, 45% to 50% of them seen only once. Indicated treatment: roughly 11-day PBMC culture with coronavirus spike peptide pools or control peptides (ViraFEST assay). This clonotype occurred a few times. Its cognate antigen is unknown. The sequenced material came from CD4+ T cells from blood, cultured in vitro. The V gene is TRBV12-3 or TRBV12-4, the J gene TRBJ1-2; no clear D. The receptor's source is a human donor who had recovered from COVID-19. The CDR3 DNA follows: TGTGCCAGCAGCCCCGACGGGTATGGCTACACCTTC. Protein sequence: CASSPDGYGYTF.